Listed here are 2 T cell receptor beta chains from one sample, sequenced in a study of Ad26.COV2.S vaccination and SARS-CoV-2 variants. Method: immunoSEQ multiplex PCR; TCRdb's copy keeps in-frame clones and lacks some. Here the sample spans hundreds of thousands of clones, more than 75% being singletons. The treatment here: roughly 20 received Ad26.COV2.S at low or high dose, single or two shots; about 5 received placebo; per-sample allocation not given. Collection of samples fell on day 63 after the first vaccine or placebo injection. The sample here was peripheral blood, taken in a trial of Ad26.COV2.S vaccine versus placebo. The receptors here all came from a person aged 18-65 years who received the Ad26.COV2.S COVID-19 vaccine or a placebo.

The chain couples TRBV19 to TRBJ2-7, with TRBD1 identical over 9 bases. Germline lookup yields CDR1 LNHDA and CDR2 SQIVND (reference sequence). CDR3 length: 14 residues. Trimming at V came to 3 bases and at J to 3 bases, leaving 3 bases not matched to a gene. The CDR3 DNA sequence: TGTGCCAGTAGTATGGACAGGGGAAGCTACGAGCAGTACTTC. Translation gives CASSMDRGSYEQYF.

The chain employs TRBV12-3 or TRBV12-4 and TRBJ1-4; D remains unclear. V dropped 7 bases and J dropped 4 bases, with 10 bases sitting between them. This CDR3 has 13 residues. The CDR3 DNA is TGTGCCAGCACCATGTCCCGTAATGAAAAACTGTTTTTT. Its protein is CASTMSRNEKLFF.